The clone carrying this T cell receptor beta chain was counted only a few times. Its antigen remains unidentified. This specimen comes from a study of beta chain features in type 1 diabetes. Findings of the study overall: cDNA sequencing could over-represent cells with high TCR expression.

The V gene's germline CDR1 is MNHEY and CDR2 SMNVEV (reference sequence). This CDR3 has 15 residues. V was trimmed by 5 bases and J by 0 bases, leaving 11 bases between them. Of the isolated RNA, all was reverse transcribed, and so the sequenced material was expressed TCRB transcripts. Repertoires were generated with immunoSEQ multiplex PCR, while TCRdb's copy carries only in-frame clones and drops some. The sample consists of 620,000 or so clones, roughly a sixth of them appearing once. The sample consisted of naive CD4+ T cells from blood. The chain links TRBV27 to TRBJ2-4; no reliable D call. This TCR was recovered from a man between 18 and 29 years old in good health. The CDR3 region has the DNA TGTGCCAGCAGTGAACGCTTATTAGCCAAAAACATTCAGTACTTC. Its protein is CASSERLLAKNIQYF.